This T cell receptor beta chain was documented in a study of T cells in Graves' hyperthyroidism and ophthalmopathy. Patients with uncontrolled infections, other autoimmune diseases, pregnancy or lactation were excluded. Together with thyroid ultrasound, orbital computed tomography, serum thyroxine and TRAb, clinical symptoms were used for diagnoses. TCR beta CDR3 regions were amplified from RNA transcripts. HTBI primers drove first-round RT-PCR of the TCR CDR3. TCRdb reanalysed the multiplex PCR reads using MiXCR and keeps one entry per CDR3 protein. The table lists about 610,000 distinct CDR3 sequences, roughly 15% of them singletons. Findings and limits, study-wide: Researchers report that a 13 V-J model separated ophthalmopathy from stable hyperthyroidism. Appearing also in blood were most of the thyroid clonotypes expanded above 0.001.

In its sample, this clonotype was seen many times. No antigen is known for it. Germline assignment: CDR1 SEHNR and CDR2 FQNEAQ (reference sequence). With 5 bases removed from V and 5 bases from J, the gap between germline ends came to 9 bases. This CDR3 spans 12 amino acids. This rearrangement joins TRBV7-9 to TRBJ2-5; D is uncertain. The TCR sequence derives from a middle-aged woman with Graves' ophthalmopathy. The material sequenced was blood. The CDR3 DNA reads as TGTGCCAGCAGCCAACTGGGGGAGACCCAGTACTTC. As protein: CASSQLGETQYF.